The next 3 T cell receptor beta chains were all read from a single sample in a study of vaccination and CD4 T cells after COVID-19 (dated by TCRdb to between 2021 and 2023). Interpreted using the paper, the treatment or condition label stands for: approximately 11-day PBMC culture with coronavirus spike peptide pools or control peptides (ViraFEST assay). Their specific antigens are unknown. Library creation used PCR. Reads for this sample came from an Illumina iSeq 100. TCR sequencing of DNA from cultured CD4+ T cells used the Oncomine TCR Beta short-read assay at the Johns Hopkins FTIC core. Clones were called with MiXCR by TCRdb after fastp trimmed the public reads at Q25, and only in-frame beta chains were retained. Each entry merges the rows of one CDR3 protein and shows their most common DNA and genes. The sample yields more than 10,000 distinct CDR3 sequences; roughly a fifth were counted once. About 12% of the sample belongs to the ten largest clones.

The sequencing here drew on CD4+ T cells from blood, cultured in vitro, taken after SARS-CoV-2 vaccination. The receptors were sampled from a human donor who had recovered from COVID-19.

This clonotype has just a few counts. The chain employs TRBV6-1 and TRBJ2-7; 9 nucleotides line up with TRBD2. The CDR3 sequence is 16 residues long. Unmatched junction bases numbered 10, after V lost 5 bases and J lost 2 bases. Germline loops: CDR1 MNHNS, CDR2 SASEGT. CDR3 loop: CASSLAPTSGPYEQYF. In DNA, the CDR3 is TGTGCCAGCAGTCTTGCCCCGACTAGCGGCCCCTACGAGCAGTACTTC.

J is TRBJ1-5 and V is TRBV9, with no clear D. The CDR3 spans 15 residues. From germline, CDR1 is SGDLS and CDR2 YYNGEE. V shed 4 bases and J shed 0 bases, with 11 bases lying between them. In nucleotides, the CDR3 is TGTGCCAGCAGCAATGGGGTAAATAGCAATCAGCCCCAGCATTTT. Residues: CASSNGVNSNQPQHF.

This clonotype was picked up a small number of times. This chain links TRBV7-9 with TRBJ1-1; no reliable D call. Germline V gives CDR1 SEHNR, CDR2 FQNEAQ (reference sequence). V shed 5 bases and J shed 0 bases, with 10 bases lying between them. The CDR3 extends over 14 amino acids. The CDR3 nucleotides are TGTGCCAGCAGCCGGCTTTCTATGAACACTGAAGCTTTCTTT. Translating it yields CASSRLSMNTEAFF. Based on the CDR3 plus reference TRBV7-9 and TRBJ1-1, the full variable domain is DTGVSQNPRHKITKRGQNVTFRCDPISEHNRLYWYRQTLGQGPEFLTYFQNEAQLEKSRLLSDRFSAERPKGSFSTLEIQRTEQGDSAMYLCASSRLSMNTEAFFGQGTRLTVV.